The next 27 T cell receptor beta chains were all read from a single sample in a study of technical replicates of blood from four donors. Clones were read by immunoSEQ multiplex PCR, and TCRdb kept only the in-frame ones, dropping some. The repertoire has 12,000 or so clones, about 94% of them found once; the top ten carry 7.5% to 8%. The sequencing sample was made of PBMCs. The receptors stem from a human donor in good health.

This chain connects TRBV28 to TRBJ2-2, with D tentatively TRBD1 (6 bases). CDR3 size: 14 residues. Germline loops: CDR1 MDHEN, CDR2 SYDVKM. Trimming left V 6 bases short and J 2 bases short, with 10 bases between. CDR3 region: CASRSGQNTGELFF. In DNA, the CDR3 is TGTGCCAGCAGGTCGGGACAAAACACCGGGGAGCTGTTTTTT. Drawing the rest from reference TRBV28 and TRBJ2-2, the complete variable domain is DVKVTQSSRYLVKRTGEKVFLECVQDMDHENMFWYRQDPGLGLRLIYFSYDVKMKEKGDIPEGYSVSREKKERFSLILESASTNQTSMYLCASRSGQNTGELFFGEGSRLTVL.

The chain combines TRBV9 with TRBJ2-2, with TRBD1 as a possible D gene (6 bases). CDR3 length: 15 residues. CDR1 and CDR2 from the germline V gene are SGDLS and YYNGEE. The V and J ends lost 3 bases and 6 bases respectively, with 15 bases between them. DNA of the CDR3: TGTGCCAGCAGCGCGACAGGCGGGCTTCCCGGGGAGCTGTTTTTT. This gives the protein CASSATGGLPGELFF.

The chain carries TRBV19 and TRBJ2-7; TRBD2 aligns across 7 bases. The germline CDR1 and CDR2 sequences are LNHDA and SQIVND (reference sequence). The CDR3 contains 16 residues. J gave up 6 bases and V 4 bases, and 15 bases lay outside the gene matches. Here the CDR3 reads CASSTAPWGGFGEQYF. The DNA of the CDR3 is TGTGCCAGTAGTACCGCCCCCTGGGGAGGGTTCGGCGAGCAGTACTTC.

This chain uses TRBV7-2 with TRBJ2-7; D unresolved. V was pared by 1 base and J by 7 bases, with 8 bases between. The germline gives CDR1 SGHTA, CDR2 FQGNSA. The CDR3 sequence is 12 residues long. CDR3 DNA: TGTGCCAGCAGCTTAGTGTCCGGGGAGCAGTACTTC. Residues: CASSLVSGEQYF.

The genes are TRBV6-1 and TRBJ1-2; TRBD1 aligns across 9 bases. The germline gives CDR1 MNHNS, CDR2 SASEGT. V dropped 3 bases and J dropped 0; count of bases not matched to a gene: 5. The length of the CDR3 is 16 residues. CDR3 amino acids: CASSEGQGTTNYGYTF. CDR3 bases: TGTGCCAGCAGTGAGGGACAGGGAACAACTAACTATGGCTACACCTTC.

This chain joins TRBV27 and TRBJ2-2; the D gene is possibly TRBD2 (6 bases). The CDR3 runs to 17 residues. Per the germline V gene, CDR1 is MNHEY and CDR2 is SMNVEV (reference sequence). V shed 0 bases and J shed 7 bases, with 18 bases lying between them. This CDR3 reads CASSLSVGGVGIGELFF. The CDR3 DNA reads TGTGCCAGCAGTTTATCAGTGGGGGGTGTTGGTATCGGGGAGCTGTTTTTT.

The rearrangement links TRBV11-3 to TRBJ1-1; TRBD1 matches 8 bases. The V segment lost 5 bases and the J segment 6 bases; nucleotides outside the gene matches: 5. The CDR3 is made up of 13 amino acids. The germline V gene has CDR1 SGHNT and CDR2 YENEEA. CDR3 nucleotide sequence: TGTGCCAGCAGCCCCCGGACAGGGTCTGAAGCTTTCTTT. Protein sequence: CASSPRTGSEAFF.

J is TRBJ1-3 and V is TRBV7-8, with D possibly TRBD1 on 6 matching bases. Germline V gene lookup returns CDR1 SGHVS and CDR2 FQNEAQ. Trimming cost V 1 base and J 4 bases, with 8 bases left between them. The CDR3 covers 14 residues. As DNA, the CDR3 is TGTGCCAGCAGCTTAGAAGGGGGAGGAAACACCATATATTTT. Encoded protein: CASSLEGGGNTIYF.

This chain connects TRBV18 to TRBJ2-7, with a tentative D call TRBD1 (5 bases). Deletions cut 6 bases from V and 3 bases from J, with 9 bases between. The CDR3 is made up of 12 amino acids. Germline V gene lookup returns CDR1 KGHSH and CDR2 LQKENI. The CDR3 DNA reads TGTGCCAGCTCCACCGACAGCTACGAGCAGTACTTC. Amino acid sequence: CASSTDSYEQYF.

The rearrangement links TRBV19 to TRBJ2-1; a weak D match, TRBD2 (6 bases). V lost 0 bases, J lost 2 bases, and 11 bases lay in between. The CDR3 is 16 amino acids. The germline gives CDR1 LNHDA, CDR2 SQIVND (reference sequence). The CDR3 is CASSIEEGYPYNEQFF. CDR3 in DNA: TGTGCCAGTAGTATAGAGGAGGGATACCCCTACAATGAGCAGTTCTTC.

The chain is built from TRBV5-1 and TRBJ2-5, with D perhaps matching TRBD1 (5 bases). V lost 0 bases, J lost 3 bases, and 9 bases lay in between. This CDR3 has 14 residues. The V gene's germline CDR1 is SGHRS and CDR2 YFSETQ. The CDR3 sequence is CASSLVTAKETQYF. The CDR3 DNA sequence: TGCGCCAGCAGCTTGGTGACAGCCAAAGAGACCCAGTACTTC. The full variable domain, rest sourced from reference TRBV5-1 and TRBJ2-5, is KAGVTQTPRYLIKTRGQQVTLSCSPISGHRSVSWYQQTPGQGLQFLFEYFSETQRNKGNFPGRFSGRQFSNSRSEMNVSTLELGDSALYLCASSLVTAKETQYFGPGTRLLVL.

The chain employs TRBV27 and TRBJ2-1, with 14 bases matching TRBD2. The CDR3 has 15 residues. The V gene end was trimmed by 7 bases and the J gene end by 10 bases; junction bases not matched to a gene: 9. CDR1 and CDR2 from the germline V gene are MNHEY and SMNVEV (reference sequence). The CDR3 is CASTLSGLAGEEQFF. The CDR3 nucleotides are TGTGCCAGCACCCTATCGGGACTAGCGGGAGAGGAGCAGTTCTTC.

J is TRBJ2-7 and V is TRBV25-1; TRBD1 agrees at 8 bases. This CDR3 is 14 amino acids long. The germline V gene encodes CDR1 MGHDK and CDR2 SYGVNS. V lost 3 bases and J lost 3; bases outside the gene matches: 4. In nucleotides, the CDR3 is TGTGCCAGCAGTGATTCACAGGGGGGCTACGAGCAGTACTTC. Protein: CASSDSQGGYEQYF.

This chain joins TRBV19 and TRBJ1-2; TRBD1 is a possible D gene (5 bases). The length of the CDR3 is 13 residues. The germline V gene has CDR1 LNHDA and CDR2 SQIVND (reference sequence). V was clipped by 6 bases and J by 7 bases, with 15 bases between them. The CDR3 DNA reads TGTGCCAGTAGCCTCCGGGACGGGGGTGGCTACACCTTC. Translating gives CASSLRDGGGYTF.

The rearrangement links TRBV6-5 to TRBJ2-1; 8 bases match TRBD2. V shed 5 bases, J shed 7 bases, and the junction held 10 bases outside the gene matches. Germline CDR1 is MNHEY and CDR2 is SVGAGI. The CDR3 is made up of 15 amino acids. The CDR3 spells CASSAQGSGKNEQFF. In DNA form, the CDR3 reads TGTGCCAGCAGTGCTCAAGGTAGCGGGAAAAATGAGCAGTTCTTC.

This clone was seen just once. The V and J genes are TRBV7-8 and TRBJ1-5; TRBD1 matches 8 bases. Per germline, CDR1 SGHVS and CDR2 FQNEAQ. V gave up 5 bases and J gave up 7 bases; unmatched junction bases: 10. The CDR3 length is 15 residues. The CDR3 region is CASSARTTGEQPQHF. In DNA form, the CDR3 reads TGTGCCAGCAGCGCCCGCACGACAGGGGAGCAGCCCCAGCATTTT.

DNA for the CDR3: TGTGCCAGCAGTTTCAGGTCTTTCTACCCCTTAGCGGGAGGGGGCAATGAGCAGTTCTTC. Residues: CASSFRSFYPLAGGGNEQFF. J is TRBJ2-1 and V is TRBV27, with 11 bases that match TRBD2. The J segment lost 6 bases and the V segment lost 3 bases, leaving 19 bases of the junction unmatched. Germline V gene lookup returns CDR1 MNHEY and CDR2 SMNVEV (reference sequence). The CDR3 totals 20 residues.

The chain carries TRBV5-4 and TRBJ2-7, with D unresolved. The V gene lost 1 base and the J gene lost 0 bases, with 8 bases spanning the gap. The CDR3 is 14 residues long. Germline-derived CDR1 and CDR2 are SGHNT and YYREEE (reference sequence). In DNA, the CDR3 is TGTGCCAGCAGCTTGCAGCGCGGCTCCTACGAGCAGTACTTC. Translation: CASSLQRGSYEQYF.

This chain uses TRBV19 with TRBJ2-1; 7 bases are shared with TRBD2. The germline CDR1 and CDR2 sequences are LNHDA and SQIVND (reference sequence). CDR3 size: 19 residues. The ends lost 1 base at V and 0 bases at J; junction bases unmatched: 12. This CDR3 is CASSIGATSSGLSYNEQFF. In DNA form, the CDR3 reads TGTGCCAGTAGTATAGGTGCGACTAGCTCTGGCCTCTCCTACAATGAGCAGTTCTTC.

V is TRBV21-1 and J is TRBJ1-5; whether TRBD1, the table's D call, matches the DNA was not checked. TRBV21-1 is described as a pseudogene. The CDR3 length is 20 residues. This CDR3 reads CASSKTGRDRDLYSNQPQHF. The CDR3 region has the DNA TGTGCCAGCAGCAAAACTGGTCGGGACAGGGACCTATATAGCAATCAGCCCCAGCATTTT.

The chain uses TRBV4-2 and TRBJ1-4; D unclear. The germline V gene encodes CDR1 LGHNA and CDR2 YNFKEQ. CDR3 size: 16 residues. The V end was cut by 0 bases, the J end by 7 bases, with 15 bases between. The CDR3, as DNA: TGTGCCAGCAGCCAAGATGTCGGCCAAGGAGTTGAAAAACTGTTTTTT. Translating it yields CASSQDVGQGVEKLFF.

This clone has just one count. The V call is TRBV7-7, the J call TRBJ2-2; 13 nucleotides agree with TRBD2. Trimming removed 5 bases from V and 5 bases from J; junction bases left unmatched: 5. In germline, CDR1 is SSHAT, CDR2 FNYEAQ (reference sequence). There are 16 residues in the CDR3. The CDR3 sequence is CASSPGLAGVTGELFF. In nucleotides, the CDR3 is TGTGCCAGCAGCCCAGGACTAGCGGGAGTAACCGGGGAGCTGTTTTTT.

V is TRBV7-2 and J is TRBJ2-3; 9 nucleotides agree with TRBD2. The length of the CDR3 is 15 residues. Germline lookup yields CDR1 SGHTA and CDR2 FQGNSA. V trimming: 2 bases; J trimming: 4 bases; junction bases outside the gene matches: 4. The CDR3, as DNA: TGTGCCAGCAGCTTATCGGCGGGAGGGTCAGATACGCAGTATTTT. Translated: CASSLSAGGSDTQYF.

The chain combines TRBV18 with TRBJ1-4; 8 nucleotides align to TRBD1. Germline CDR1 KGHSH, CDR2 LQKENI. The junction had 3 bases not matched to a gene; V was cut back by 2 bases and J by 4 bases. The CDR3 is 15 amino acids. The CDR3 spells CASSPGTGLNEKLFF. Here the CDR3 DNA reads TGTGCCAGCTCACCAGGGACAGGCCTTAATGAAAAACTGTTTTTT.

V gene TRBV27 combines with J gene TRBJ2-5, with unresolved D. Germline V gene data show CDR1 as MNHEY and CDR2 as SMNVEV (reference sequence). The CDR3 spans 12 residues. The V end was cut by 6 bases, the J end by 4 bases, with 9 bases between. CDR3 sequence: CASSIIGETQYF. CDR3 nucleotides: TGTGCCAGCAGCATCATCGGAGAGACCCAGTACTTC.

The chain carries TRBV5-6 and TRBJ2-7, with D unclear. The CDR3 covers 14 residues. Trimming took off 1 base at V and 4 bases at J, with 12 bases between the two ends. The germline gives CDR1 SGHDT, CDR2 YYEEEE. The CDR3 sequence: CASSLLGALYEQYF. The CDR3 DNA reads TGTGCCAGCAGCTTGTTAGGAGCGCTTTACGAGCAGTACTTC.

The CDR3 reads CASIMDSASGNTIYF. CDR3 DNA: TGTGCCAGCATTATGGACTCTGCCTCTGGAAACACCATATATTTT. The V and J genes are TRBV6-1 and TRBJ1-3; D gene uncertain. The V and J ends lost 7 bases and 0 bases respectively, with 13 bases between them. Germline V lookup: CDR1 MNHNS, CDR2 SASEGT. The CDR3 contains 15 residues.